This section outlines one T cell receptor (beta chain) sequence together with its context. Its antigen is as yet unknown. This entry belongs to a study of identical twins' blood T cells. Findings and limits, study-wide: Twin similarity might stem from environmental factors, not only genetics.

The ends were cut back, 2 bases at V and 2 bases at J, with 5 bases in the middle. CDR1 and CDR2 from the germline V gene are SGDLS and YYNGEE. There are 13 residues in the CDR3. Sample barcodes were added at both library ends during cDNA synthesis. Authors' data handling: Per-library CDR3 reads ranged about 2.2 to 4 million; clonotypes, ~90,000 to ~550,000. TCRdb used MiXCR to reprocess the 5' RACE reads, holding one entry per CDR3 protein. TCRdb's processing, not the authors', yielded these V and J calls. The sample consists of fewer than 450,000 distinct CDR3 sequences, over 25% of them appearing once. Six healthy women, forming three identical twin pairs, donated samples.

The TCR originated in a woman aged 18-49 years in good health. The sequencing input was PBMCs. V and J are TRBV9 and TRBJ1-3; D gene ambiguous. The CDR3 DNA is TGTGCCAGCAGCGTGGAGCCTGGAAACACCATATATTTT. Its translation: CASSVEPGNTIYF.